The 25 T cell receptor beta chains below were found in one sample sequenced in a study of T-cell reconstitution after alpha-beta-depleted transplantation in children. Unique molecular identifiers were incorporated when the TCRbeta library was constructed. TCRdb ran MiXCR on the PCR reads and lists one entry per CDR3 protein. The table shows roughly 180,000 distinct CDR3 sequences, with 11% occurring only once. The specimen was PBMCs, collected before TCRalphabeta/CD19-depleted stem cell transplant. The source is a boy aged 2 to 10 with acute myeloid leukemia, due to receive a stem cell transplant.

This clonotype was observed many times. The rearrangement links TRBV3-1 to TRBJ2-3, with a tentative D call TRBD1 (8 bases). CDR3 length equals 18 residues. V dropped 2 bases and J dropped 2 bases, with 20 bases sitting between them. In germline, CDR1 is LGHDT, CDR2 YNNKEL (reference sequence). CDR3 in DNA: TGTGCCAGCAGCCAACATTCCCTGGACAGGGACTACACAGATACGCAGTATTTT. It encodes CASSQHSLDRDYTDTQYF.

There are many counts of this clonotype. The chain combines TRBV7-3 with TRBJ2-1, with 13 bases aligning to TRBD2. V shed 4 bases, J shed 3 bases, and the junction held 3 bases outside the gene matches. CDR3 length equals 16 residues. In germline, CDR1 is SGHTA, CDR2 FQGTGA. CDR3 in amino acids: CASSSGLAGDYNEQFF. In DNA form, the CDR3 reads TGTGCCAGCAGCTCCGGACTAGCGGGGGACTACAATGAGCAGTTCTTC. Together with reference TRBV7-3 and TRBJ2-1, the CDR3 gives the full variable domain: GAGVSQTPSNKVTEKGKYVELRCDPISGHTALYWYRQSLGQGPEFLIYFQGTGAADDSGLPNDRFFAVRPEGSVSTLKIQRTERGDSAVYLCASSSGLAGDYNEQFFGPGTRLTVL.

This clonotype was counted at least ten times. The V call is TRBV12-3 or TRBV12-4, the J call TRBJ2-2; 10 bases fit TRBD2. CDR3 length: 16 residues. The junction had 9 bases not matched to a gene; V was cut back by 6 bases and J by 5 bases. For the CDR3, the DNA is TGTGCCAGCAGCAGGAGCGGGGGGGCGGGTACCGGGGAGCTGTTTTTT. Amino acids: CASSRSGGAGTGELFF.

This clonotype was found many times. The chain carries TRBV4-1 and TRBJ2-7; TRBD1 matches at 10 bases. Germline V lookup: CDR1 MGHRA, CDR2 YSYEKL. The junction had 15 bases not matched to a gene; V was cut back by 2 bases and J by 5 bases. The length of the CDR3 is 18 residues. The CDR3 sequence: CASSQQIPNRDRGHEQYF. CDR3 bases: TGCGCCAGCAGCCAACAAATCCCAAACCGGGACAGGGGCCACGAGCAGTACTTC.

V usage is TRBV27 and J usage is TRBJ1-5; D might be TRBD1 (6 bases). This CDR3 region has 13 residues. V lost 3 bases and J 5 bases, leaving 8 bases between the germline ends. Germline loops: CDR1 MNHEY, CDR2 SMNVEV (reference sequence). The CDR3 region has the DNA TGTGCCAGCAGTTTGCAGGGGCATCAGCCCCAGCATTTT. Amino acid sequence: CASSLQGHQPQHF.

This clonotype came up many times. The chain has TRBV5-1 and TRBJ2-7; weak D call: TRBD2 (8 bases). Trimming removed 4 bases from V and 7 bases from J, with 18 bases in between. The CDR3 spans 14 residues. The germline CDR1 and CDR2 sequences are SGHRS and YFSETQ. The CDR3 protein is CASSPGQPGGEQYV. The CDR3, as DNA: TGCGCCAGCAGCCCGGGACAGCCGGGGGGGGAGCAGTACGTC.

This clonotype has a count of ten or more. This rearrangement joins TRBV6-1 to TRBJ2-5, with 8 bases lining up with TRBD2. The junction had 15 bases not matched to a gene; V was cut back by 6 bases and J by 6 bases. The CDR3 length is 16 residues. Germline CDR1 and CDR2: MNHNS and SASEGT. This chain's CDR3 is CASSVAVAGRDKTQYF. The CDR3 coding sequence is TGTGCCAGCAGCGTCGCGGTAGCGGGGAGGGATAAGACCCAGTACTTC.

This clonotype was recorded at least ten times. This chain links TRBV11-2 with TRBJ2-1; possible D gene TRBD1, 6 bases. The ends were cut back, 6 bases at V and 7 bases at J, with 16 bases in the middle. The CDR3 covers 14 residues. CDR1 and CDR2 (germline): SGHAT, FQNNGV. Here the CDR3 reads CASSLDGTRNEQFF. The CDR3 DNA sequence: TGTGCCAGCAGTCTGGACGGGACACGTAATGAGCAGTTCTTC. The full variable domain, completed using reference TRBV11-2 and TRBJ2-1, is EAGVAQSPRYKIIEKRQSVAFWCNPISGHATLYWYQQILGQGPKLLIQFQNNGVVDDSQLPKDRFSAERLKGVDSTLKIQPAKLEDSAVYLCASSLDGTRNEQFFGPGTRLTVL.

This clonotype has ten or more counts. This chain uses TRBV5-1 with TRBJ2-7; D uncertain. This CDR3 has 15 amino acids. Germline CDR1 is SGHRS and CDR2 is YFSETQ. V was trimmed by 1 base and J by 5 bases, leaving 16 bases between them. The chain's CDR3 is CASSLWSAFGDEQYF. The DNA of the CDR3 is TGCGCCAGCAGCTTGTGGTCGGCCTTTGGGGACGAGCAGTACTTC.

This clonotype was found many times. The chain combines TRBV13 with TRBJ2-7, with TRBD2 identical over 7 bases. Germline V lookup: CDR1 PRHDT, CDR2 FYEKMQ (reference sequence). There are 14 residues in the CDR3. The junction had 3 bases not matched to a gene; V was cut back by 4 bases and J by 0 bases. CDR3 loop: CASSSWTSSYEQYF. The DNA for the CDR3 is TGTGCCAGCAGCTCCTGGACTAGCTCCTACGAGCAGTACTTC. The variable domain in full, with the rest retrieved from reference TRBV13 and TRBJ2-7, is AAGVIQSPRHLIKEKRETATLKCYPIPRHDTVYWYQQGPGQDPQFLISFYEKMQSDKGSIPDRFSAQQFSDYHSELNMSSLELGDSALYFCASSSWTSSYEQYFGPGTRLTVT.

The CDR3 spells CSAGVPEGTGRSYEQYF. For the CDR3, the DNA is TGCAGTGCTGGGGTGCCTGAGGGAACGGGGAGGTCCTACGAGCAGTACTTC. The rearrangement links TRBV20-1 to TRBJ2-7; D is perhaps TRBD2 (6 bases). With 5 bases removed from V and 1 base from J, the gap between germline ends came to 24 bases. The germline CDR1 and CDR2 sequences are DFQATT and SNEGSKA (reference sequence). This CDR3 has 17 residues.

This clonotype was seen at least ten times. The CDR3: CSVYHRTMNTEAFF. The CDR3 nucleotides read TGCAGCGTTTACCACAGGACCATGAACACTGAAGCTTTCTTT. The J gene is TRBJ1-1, the V gene TRBV29-1, with D perhaps matching TRBD1 (5 bases). V was pared by 5 bases and J by 0 bases, with 13 bases between. Germline lookup yields CDR1 SQVTM and CDR2 ANQGSEA. CDR3 length: 14 residues.

At least ten counts were recorded for this clonotype. This chain uses TRBV3-1 with TRBJ2-5, with D perhaps being TRBD1 or TRBD2 (6 bases each). Trimming removed 7 bases at V and 1 base at J, with 16 bases between. The CDR3 has 15 amino acids. Germline V gene sequence: CDR1 LGHDT, CDR2 YNNKEL (reference sequence). CDR3 coding DNA: TGTGCCAGCAACCTCGGGGGCCCCCTCCAAGAGACCCAGTACTTC. It codes for CASNLGGPLQETQYF.

This clonotype was seen ten or more times. This rearrangement joins TRBV20-1 to TRBJ2-1, with 7 bases aligning to TRBD1. The germline CDR1 and CDR2 sequences are DFQATT and SNEGSKA (reference sequence). This CDR3 comprises 14 residues. Trimming at V came to 6 bases and at J to 4 bases, leaving 9 bases not matched to a gene. The CDR3 loop is CSAAQGGGYNEQFF. CDR3 in DNA: TGCAGTGCCGCACAAGGGGGCGGGTACAATGAGCAGTTCTTC.

This clonotype was recorded many times. The chain links TRBV20-1 to TRBJ1-2, with 7 bases matching TRBD1. Trimming took 0 bases from V and 0 from J; bases not matched to a gene: 4. The CDR3 has 15 amino acids. Per germline, CDR1 DFQATT and CDR2 SNEGSKA (reference sequence). This CDR3 is CSAREQGFPNYGYTF. For the CDR3, the DNA is TGCAGTGCTAGAGAACAGGGGTTCCCTAACTATGGCTACACCTTC.

This clonotype came up many times. The CDR3, as DNA: TGCAGTGCTAGGACGTCGGGAGGAGAGGTGGATGAGCAGTTCTTC. Translating it yields CSARTSGGEVDEQFF. The chain links TRBV20-1 to TRBJ2-1; 7 bases match TRBD2. Trimming cost V 3 bases and J 8 bases; bases outside gene matches: 13. Germline V lookup: CDR1 DFQATT, CDR2 SNEGSKA (reference sequence). The CDR3 is 15 amino acids.

This clonotype was found many times. The chain joins TRBV27 to TRBJ2-7; no reliable D call. Deletions cut 5 bases from V and 2 bases from J, with 13 bases between. This CDR3 is 14 amino acids long. Per germline, CDR1 MNHEY and CDR2 SMNVEV (reference sequence). The CDR3 here is CASSRLMGTYEQYF. For the CDR3, the DNA is TGTGCCAGCAGTAGACTGATGGGGACCTACGAGCAGTACTTC.

As to this clonotype: Possible read error: a much larger clone is one base away. This chain connects TRBV6-2 or TRBV6-3 to TRBJ2-3, with D unresolved. The CDR3 consists of 14 residues. Germline CDR1 MNHEY, CDR2 SVGEGT. Trimming removed 3 bases from V and 8 bases from J, with 15 bases in between. The DNA of the CDR3 is TGTGCCAGCAGTTATCACGGGCCCGTTGGTACGCAGTATTTT. It encodes CASSYHGPVGTQYF.

This clonotype has at least ten counts. CDR3 coding DNA: TGCAGTGCTATGAGGGAGGATACGCAGTATTTT. Its translation: CSAMREDTQYF. This chain connects TRBV20-1 to TRBJ2-3; TRBD2 might be the D (5 bases). CDR3 length equals 11 residues. Between the trimmed V and J ends, which lost 4 bases and 6 bases, there was a span of 8 bases. Germline CDR1 reads DFQATT; CDR2 reads SNEGSKA (reference sequence).

This clonotype was observed at least ten times. This rearrangement joins TRBV5-6 to TRBJ1-1, with D possibly matching TRBD1 (6 bases). CDR3 length: 14 amino acids. V gave up 2 bases and J gave up 0 bases, with 8 bases separating them. CDR1 is SGHDT and CDR2 is YYEEEE in the germline V gene. CDR3 nucleotides: TGTGCCAGCAGCTTTGGACAGCTGAACACTGAAGCTTTCTTT. Its translation is CASSFGQLNTEAFF.

This clonotype was observed many times. The J gene is TRBJ2-4, the V gene TRBV20-1; D not certain. The CDR3 spans 13 residues. Germline CDR1 reads DFQATT; CDR2 reads SNEGSKA (reference sequence). V was clipped by 6 bases and J by 0 bases, with 9 bases between them. As DNA, the CDR3 is TGCAGTGCGCAATTAATAGCCAAAAACATTCAGTACTTC. Translation: CSAQLIAKNIQYF.

This clonotype has at least ten counts. The chain links TRBV7-2 to TRBJ1-1; D is perhaps TRBD1 (5 bases). Germline V gene data show CDR1 as SGHTA and CDR2 as FQGNSA. This CDR3 contains 13 residues. Between the trimmed V and J ends, which lost 2 bases and 3 bases, there was a span of 7 bases. CDR3 nucleotides: TGTGCCAGCAGCTTATCCAGGGACACTGAAGCTTTCTTT. As protein: CASSLSRDTEAFF. Together with reference TRBV7-2 and TRBJ1-1, the CDR3 gives the full variable domain: GAGVSQSPSNKVTEKGKDVELRCDPISGHTALYWYRQSLGQGLEFLIYFQGNSAPDKSGLPSDRFSAERTGGSVSTLTIQRTQQEDSAVYLCASSLSRDTEAFFGQGTRLTVV.

This clonotype has a count of ten or more. As DNA, the CDR3 is TGTGCCACCAGCAGAGGGGACAGGGTCTCCACCGGGGAGCTGTTTTTT. This gives the protein CATSRGDRVSTGELFF. The chain joins TRBV15 to TRBJ2-2; TRBD1 matches at 9 bases. CDR1 LNHNV and CDR2 YYDKDF come from the germline V gene (reference sequence). This CDR3 has 16 residues. V trimming: 1 base; J trimming: 4 bases; junction bases outside the gene matches: 4.

On this clonotype: No conserved phenylalanine or tryptophan ends this CDR3, so it is likely a read error. V gene TRBV28 combines with J gene TRBJ1-2; possible D gene TRBD1, 6 bases. The CDR3 sequence is 12 residues long. Germline CDR1 MDHEN, CDR2 SYDVKM. CDR3 DNA sequence: TGTGCTAGCAGCCGGGACATTTATGGCTACACCTTA. This translates into CASSRDIYGYTL.

This clonotype has at least ten counts. The rearrangement uses TRBV28 and TRBJ1-4, with D possibly matching TRBD1 (6 bases). CDR3 length equals 14 residues. Germline V gives CDR1 MDHEN, CDR2 SYDVKM. V lost 9 bases and J lost 6, with 17 bases in between. CDR3 sequence: CASSQRDTDEKLFF. The DNA of the CDR3 is TGTGCCAGTTCCCAACGGGACACGGATGAAAAACTGTTTTTT.